These T cell receptor beta chains were read from a single sample in a study of shared clonotypes between healthy human individuals. Data came from immunoSEQ multiplex PCR; TCRdb stores just in-frame clones and leaves some out. This table holds approximately 940,000 clones, roughly 72% found once. The sample was memory CD4+ T cells sorted from blood. Receptors were obtained from a man between 18 and 29 years old in good health. CDR3s include the opening cysteine and the closing phenylalanine or tryptophan. Fields, in order: D gene, J gene, V gene, clone size, CDR3 DNA, CDR3 protein. A D gene is named only where the DNA matches it firmly. Some rows mark clone size as missing; the rest say once, few, many or name a class of expanded clone.

d_gene: .
j_gene: TRBJ2-7
v_gene: TRBV30
abundance: .
CDR3nt: TGTGCCTGGAGTCCCTCGACTTACGAGCAGTACTTC
CDR3aa: CAWSPSTYEQYF

d_gene: TRBD2
j_gene: TRBJ2-1
v_gene: TRBV10-1
abundance: .
CDR3nt: TGCGCCAGCAGTGAAATAGCTAGCGGGGGGCCATACAATGAGCAGTTCTTC
CDR3aa: CASSEIASGGPYNEQFF

d_gene: TRBD2
j_gene: TRBJ2-3
v_gene: TRBV18
abundance: .
CDR3nt: TGTGCCAGCTCACCGGCTGCTAGCGGGGGTCCCGATACGCAGTATTTT
CDR3aa: CASSPAASGGPDTQYF

d_gene: .
j_gene: TRBJ1-1
v_gene: TRBV10-2
abundance: .
CDR3nt: TGCGCCAGCAGTGGACAGTCGACCACTGAAGCTTTCTTT
CDR3aa: CASSGQSTTEAFF

d_gene: TRBD2
j_gene: TRBJ2-4
v_gene: TRBV7-2
abundance: .
CDR3nt: TGTGCCAGCAGCCCAGACGCTAGCGGGAGGAAGTTAAACATTCAGTACTTC
CDR3aa: CASSPDASGRKLNIQYF

d_gene: TRBD1
j_gene: TRBJ2-2
v_gene: TRBV28
abundance: .
CDR3nt: TGTGCCAGCAGAGGGCAGGGGGCTGGATCCGGGGAGCTGTTTTTT
CDR3aa: CASRGQGAGSGELFF

d_gene: .
j_gene: TRBJ2-7
v_gene: TRBV19
abundance: .
CDR3nt: TGTGCCAGTAGTCGAGTAGGGGGAGGGCCGTTTGACGAGCAGTACTTC
CDR3aa: CASSRVGGGPFDEQYF

d_gene: .
j_gene: TRBJ2-1
v_gene: TRBV7-2
abundance: many
CDR3nt: TGTGCCAGCAGCTCCCCGACAGTCGGGGAGCAGTTCTTC
CDR3aa: CASSSPTVGEQFF

d_gene: .
j_gene: TRBJ2-1
v_gene: TRBV29-1
abundance: .
CDR3nt: TGCAGCGTTGTGAGGCTAGCGCCCCACAATGAGCAGTTCTTC
CDR3aa: CSVVRLAPHNEQFF

d_gene: .
j_gene: TRBJ2-7
v_gene: TRBV6-1
abundance: .
CDR3nt: TGTGCCAGCAAACCCGGATTGGGGGTCTACGAGCAGTACTTC
CDR3aa: CASKPGLGVYEQYF

d_gene: .
j_gene: TRBJ2-5
v_gene: TRBV4-3
abundance: .
CDR3nt: TGCGCCAGCAGCCAAGATAGGTCATCCAAGGGGGAGACCCAGTACTTC
CDR3aa: CASSQDRSSKGETQYF

d_gene: .
j_gene: TRBJ1-2
v_gene: TRBV5-1
abundance: .
CDR3nt: TGCGCCAGCAGCCGTGCTGAAAAAAACTATGGCTACACCTTC
CDR3aa: CASSRAEKNYGYTF

d_gene: TRBD1
j_gene: TRBJ2-1
v_gene: TRBV5-6
abundance: .
CDR3nt: TGTGCCAGCAGCTTTCAGGACAGGGACAATGAGCAGTTCTTC
CDR3aa: CASSFQDRDNEQFF

d_gene: TRBD1
j_gene: TRBJ2-1
v_gene: TRBV5-1
abundance: .
CDR3nt: TGCGCCAGCAGCTTCAACAGGGGGATCAATGAGCAGTTCTTC
CDR3aa: CASSFNRGINEQFF

d_gene: .
j_gene: TRBJ1-5
v_gene: TRBV19
abundance: once
CDR3nt: TGTGCCAGTAGTCCCCTCCAGAACAGAGGTCAGCCCCAGCATTTT
CDR3aa: CASSPLQNRGQPQHF

d_gene: TRBD2
j_gene: TRBJ2-3
v_gene: TRBV5-4
abundance: few
CDR3nt: TGTGCCAGCAGCTTGAAGACGGGAGGGCCCGATACGCAGTATTTT
CDR3aa: CASSLKTGGPDTQYF

d_gene: .
j_gene: TRBJ1-5
v_gene: TRBV10-3
abundance: .
CDR3nt: TGTGCCATCACCCAGGGGAGCAATCAGCCCCAGCATTTT
CDR3aa: CAITQGSNQPQHF

d_gene: .
j_gene: TRBJ2-5
v_gene: TRBV4-1
abundance: .
CDR3nt: TGCGCCAGCAGCCAAGATCAATCCATTTCAGAGACCCAGTACTTC
CDR3aa: CASSQDQSISETQYF

d_gene: .
j_gene: TRBJ1-5
v_gene: TRBV6-6
abundance: .
CDR3nt: TGTGCCAGCAGCACCCCGGGGGGGGATAGTCAGCCCCAGCATTTT
CDR3aa: CASSTPGGDSQPQHF

d_gene: .
j_gene: TRBJ1-4
v_gene: TRBV7-9
abundance: .
CDR3nt: TGTGCCAGCAGCTTAGTAGGGGTAACTAATGAAAAACTGTTTTTT
CDR3aa: CASSLVGVTNEKLFF

d_gene: TRBD2
j_gene: TRBJ2-1
v_gene: TRBV10-2
abundance: .
CDR3nt: TGCGCCAGCAGGTGGAGGCGGGAGGGTTACAATGAGCAGTTCTTC
CDR3aa: CASRWRREGYNEQFF

d_gene: .
j_gene: TRBJ1-2
v_gene: TRBV2
abundance: .
CDR3nt: TGTGCCAGCAGTGATAAGGGATCGAGGAAACGAAAGAACAACTATGGCTACACCTTC
CDR3aa: CASSDKGSRKRKNNYGYTF

d_gene: .
j_gene: TRBJ2-3
v_gene: TRBV18
abundance: once
CDR3nt: TGTGCCAGCTCACCGGGGTTTGTAAGCACAGATACGCAGTATTTT
CDR3aa: CASSPGFVSTDTQYF

d_gene: .
j_gene: TRBJ2-7
v_gene: TRBV18
abundance: .
CDR3nt: TGTGCCAGCTCACCTCAGAGGTACGAGCAGTACTTC
CDR3aa: CASSPQRYEQYF

d_gene: .
j_gene: TRBJ2-4
v_gene: TRBV2
abundance: .
CDR3nt: TGTGCCAGCGGGACGGTAGCCAAAAACATTCAGTACTTC
CDR3aa: CASGTVAKNIQYF

d_gene: TRBD2
j_gene: TRBJ2-3
v_gene: TRBV6-1
abundance: .
CDR3nt: TGTGCCAGCAGTGAAGAGGTAGCGGGAGCGGATACGCAGTATTTT
CDR3aa: CASSEEVAGADTQYF

d_gene: .
j_gene: TRBJ2-7
v_gene: TRBV27
abundance: once
CDR3nt: TGTGCCAGCAGTCCGCGGGGTAGCGGCAGCTCCTACGAGCAGTACTTC
CDR3aa: CASSPRGSGSSYEQYF

d_gene: .
j_gene: TRBJ1-2
v_gene: TRBV10-3
abundance: .
CDR3nt: TGTGCCATCAGTGAGGGTCGGCAGATCTCCCCCTATGGCTACACCTTC
CDR3aa: CAISEGRQISPYGYTF

d_gene: .
j_gene: TRBJ2-5
v_gene: TRBV5-6
abundance: .
CDR3nt: TGTGCCAGCAGCGCTGGACGGGGATTCGGAGAGACCCAGTACTTC
CDR3aa: CASSAGRGFGETQYF

d_gene: .
j_gene: TRBJ2-5
v_gene: TRBV2
abundance: .
CDR3nt: TGTGCCAGCAGTGTGGGGCAAGAGACCCAGTACTTC
CDR3aa: CASSVGQETQYF

d_gene: .
j_gene: TRBJ1-4
v_gene: TRBV5-8
abundance: few
CDR3nt: TGTGCCAGCAGCTTGAGTGAAAGGGAAAAACTGTTTTTT
CDR3aa: CASSLSEREKLFF

d_gene: .
j_gene: TRBJ2-7
v_gene: TRBV7-2
abundance: .
CDR3nt: TGTGCCAGCAGCTTAGCGAGCGGGCAGTCCTACGAGCAGTACTTC
CDR3aa: CASSLASGQSYEQYF

d_gene: TRBD1
j_gene: TRBJ1-1
v_gene: TRBV7-9
abundance: once
CDR3nt: TGTGCCAGCAGCTCGAGAGGACAGGGGGAAACTGAAGCTTTCTTT
CDR3aa: CASSSRGQGETEAFF

d_gene: .
j_gene: TRBJ2-1
v_gene: TRBV18
abundance: .
CDR3nt: TGTGCCAGCCGCCTGGTGAGCGATGAGCAGTTCTTC
CDR3aa: CASRLVSDEQFF

d_gene: .
j_gene: TRBJ2-7
v_gene: TRBV7-2
abundance: once
CDR3nt: TGTGCCAGCAGCTTATATATCAGCAACTACGAGCAGTACTTC
CDR3aa: CASSLYISNYEQYF

d_gene: TRBD2
j_gene: TRBJ2-3
v_gene: TRBV2
abundance: few
CDR3nt: TGTGCCAGCGGACTAGGCACTAGCACAGATACGCAGTATTTT
CDR3aa: CASGLGTSTDTQYF

d_gene: .
j_gene: TRBJ1-1
v_gene: TRBV4-3
abundance: .
CDR3nt: TGCGCCAGCAGCCAAGTCCAGGGTGTAATGAACACTGAAGCTTTCTTT
CDR3aa: CASSQVQGVMNTEAFF

d_gene: .
j_gene: TRBJ1-6
v_gene: TRBV21-1
abundance: few
CDR3nt: TGTGCCAGCAGACTTACTTCCGGGACCCCAATAGGTGATTCACCCCTCCACTTT
CDR3aa: CASRLTSGTPIGDSPLHF

d_gene: .
j_gene: TRBJ2-1
v_gene: TRBV7-6
abundance: .
CDR3nt: TGTGCCAGCAGCTCCCCTGGGCAGGTCAATGAGCAGTTCTTC
CDR3aa: CASSSPGQVNEQFF

d_gene: .
j_gene: TRBJ1-5
v_gene: TRBV7-2
abundance: few
CDR3nt: TGTGCCAGCACCCTGACAGTTAGCAATCAGCCCCAGCATTTT
CDR3aa: CASTLTVSNQPQHF

d_gene: .
j_gene: TRBJ1-1
v_gene: TRBV29-1
abundance: .
CDR3nt: TGCAGCGTCAACTACCCAGGGAGTAGGGACACTGAAGCTTTCTTT
CDR3aa: CSVNYPGSRDTEAFF

d_gene: TRBD2
j_gene: TRBJ2-5
v_gene: TRBV7-9
abundance: .
CDR3nt: TGTGCCAGCGGGCGGGGACTAGCGGGAGACCAGTACTTC
CDR3aa: CASGRGLAGDQYF

d_gene: .
j_gene: TRBJ1-1
v_gene: TRBV6-5
abundance: .
CDR3nt: TGTGCCAGCAGTTACTCGCACACTGAAGCTTTCTTT
CDR3aa: CASSYSHTEAFF

d_gene: .
j_gene: TRBJ2-1
v_gene: TRBV4-3
abundance: .
CDR3nt: TGCGCCAGCAGCCAAGATGCTATCGGGACTCTCTACAATGAGCAGTTCTTC
CDR3aa: CASSQDAIGTLYNEQFF

d_gene: .
j_gene: TRBJ2-2
v_gene: TRBV5-1
abundance: .
CDR3nt: TGCGCCAGCAGCTTACGAAACCTCCCCACGAACACCGGGGAGCTGTTTTTT
CDR3aa: CASSLRNLPTNTGELFF

d_gene: TRBD2
j_gene: TRBJ2-7
v_gene: TRBV4-1
abundance: .
CDR3nt: TGCGCCAGCAGCCCTGGACTAGCGGGATTTGGCGTGCAGTACTTC
CDR3aa: CASSPGLAGFGVQYF

d_gene: TRBD1
j_gene: TRBJ2-3
v_gene: TRBV2
abundance: .
CDR3nt: TGTGCCAGCAGTAGGGCACAGGGGACCACAGATACGCAGTATTTT
CDR3aa: CASSRAQGTTDTQYF